This T cell receptor (beta chain) was sequenced in a study of T cell repertoires in cytomegalovirus infection. Study context: Indicated by public TCR beta signatures were CMV infection and matching HLA type. Study-wide results and caveats: People with CMV and the relevant HLA were identified by cumulative public TCR beta family frequency. Dominant in the ex vivo response were TCR beta clonotypes restricted by HLA-C and specific for CMV.

TCRdb recomputed calls from the reads with MiXCR, one row per CDR3 protein. The sample holds about 180,000 distinct CDR3 sequences, 14% seen once. The CDR3 covers 19 residues. Germline V gene lookup returns CDR1 SEHNR and CDR2 FQNEAQ (reference sequence). Germline trimming cut 4 bases from V and 8 bases from J; bases unmatched to any gene: 16. To note about this clonotype: Its antigen is unknown.

Sequencing was done on a sample of PBMCs. The V call is TRBV7-9, the J call TRBJ2-1; 14 nucleotides agree with TRBD2. The clonotype originates from a human donor in good health (CMV status not recorded). Some clones in this sample may be carry-over from other donors' samples. The DNA for the CDR3 is TGTGCCAGCAGCTCGAAATTCAGCGGGACTAGCGGGAGCTTCGATGAGCAGTTCTTC. Translating it yields CASSSKFSGTSGSFDEQFF.